The T cell receptor beta chain described here comes from a study of OX40 agonist ivuxolimab in advanced cancers. As for the study more broadly: Ivuxolimab, which targeted the costimulatory receptor OX40 (CD134), was an agonistic, fully human IgG2 monoclonal antibody. Three dose-escalation patients achieved partial responses, one with hepatocellular carcinoma and two with cutaneous melanoma. Prior anti-PD-1, anti-PD-L1 or anti-CTLA-4 therapy was permitted, and approximately 40% of dose-escalation patients had received checkpoint inhibitors. Peripheral TCRbeta sequencing was intended to test whether TCR sequence diversity was altered and clonal T-cell expansion was caused by ivuxolimab. The dose-escalation cohort was over 70% male with a mean age of 60 years, ranging from 23 to 79. Among the roughly 52 dose-escalation patients, about 19 had hepatocellular carcinoma, roughly 15 melanoma, 9 renal cell carcinoma and 9 head and neck cancer. Intravenous ivuxolimab was administered to patients every 2 weeks at six dose levels: 0.01, 0.1, 0.3, 1.5, 3 and 10 mg/kg. The monotherapy dose-escalation portion (N ≈ 55 patients) of the phase I ivuxolimab trial is reported in the paper.

Patients with autoimmune disease history or receiving systemic immunosuppression were excluded from the trial. Peripheral blood for TCR sequencing was collected from all dose cohorts at baseline, on cycle 4 day 1, and on cycle 7 day 1. The samples were drawn from a first-in-human, open-label, multicenter phase I dose-escalation trial of ivuxolimab. Adults with locally advanced or metastatic melanoma, renal cell carcinoma, hepatocellular carcinoma or head and neck squamous cell carcinoma were enrolled in the trial. CD4+ and CD8+ T cells were sorted separately from peripheral blood before TCR sequencing. The investigation overall reported the following: After ivuxolimab, CD8+ T cells had more expanded clones than CD4+ T cells on average. In partial responders in the 0.1-3.0 mg/kg groups, normalized peripheral clonal expansion was found to be among the lowest, especially among CD8+ T cells. The antigen specificity of the clonally expanded peripheral T cells was not determined. At doses of 0.1 to 3.0 mg/kg, clonal expansion of both CD4+ and CD8+ blood T cells was observed from baseline to week 6. Low levels of normalized T-cell clonal expansion were also seen in some nonresponding patients.

Points on this clone: The antigen it binds to is not known. The sample holds no much larger clone one base away, and base qualities are not on file.

V is trimmed back by 7 bases and J by 3 bases, and the junction contains 5 bases that no gene match accounts for. From the cysteine through the phenylalanine, the CDR3 covers 13 amino acids. The kept DNA is CDR3 alone, 39 bases in frame from the first base. CDR1 MNHEY and CDR2 SVGAGI were looked up in the germline V gene. Genomic DNA was isolated from the sorted cells so that the TCRbeta CDR3 region could be sequenced. TCRbeta CDR3 regions were sequenced using the immunoSEQ Assay. The source is immuneACCESS, and TCRdb retained only in-frame sequences with V and J called. Part of the clones is not carried over; for the studies checked, unresolved V genes explain less than half of this, and the remainder is unexplained. The sample contains about 46,000 clones, roughly three quarters of them found a single time. The ten largest clones capture roughly 3% of the sample.

This specimen consisted of CD4+ or CD8+ T cells sorted from blood, obtained in a trial of the OX40 agonist ivuxolimab. The V and J segments used are TRBV6-5 and TRBJ1-2, with TRBD1 matching 7 junction bases. The origin of this receptor is an adult with an advanced solid tumor such as melanoma, head and neck, liver or kidney cancer. The CDR3 reads CASTMTGYYGYTF. The DNA is TGTGCCAGCACCATGACAGGGTACTATGGCTACACCTTC.